The next 17 T cell receptor beta chains were all read from a single sample in a study of cytomegalovirus exposure and HLA in healthy donors. Researchers ran the PCR with 60 Vbeta and 13 Jbeta primers. The method was immunoSEQ multiplex PCR; TCRdb's version includes in-frame clones alone and lacks a portion of them. The sample lists around 130,000 clones; around four fifths were seen once. Sequencing input: PBMCs. The receptors come from a boy younger than 18 in good health and CMV-seronegative.

The V gene is TRBV18, the J gene TRBJ2-3; D perhaps matches TRBD2 (5 bases). CDR3 length: 14 amino acids. V lost 3 bases, J lost 0 bases, and 7 bases lay in between. Looked up from germline, CDR1 is KGHSH and CDR2 is LQKENI. CDR3 protein: CASSPGESTDTQYF. CDR3 bases: TGTGCCAGCTCACCCGGGGAGAGCACAGATACGCAGTATTTT.

V gene TRBV5-5 combines with J gene TRBJ1-1; D gene uncertain. Germline loops: CDR1 SGHKS, CDR2 YYEKEE (reference sequence). Trimming stripped 4 bases from V and 1 base from J, with 14 bases between. The CDR3 extends over 15 amino acids. The CDR3 region has the DNA TGTGCCAGCAGCGTTGGGGAGGCCCCGAACACTGAAGCTTTCTTT. Translation: CASSVGEAPNTEAFF.

The table lists this clone with a few counts. The chain couples TRBV11-3 to TRBJ1-3; D gene unclear. Germline V gene data show CDR1 as SGHNT and CDR2 as YENEEA. With 5 bases removed from V and 2 bases from J, the gap between germline ends came to 10 bases. The CDR3 loop spans 14 amino acids. This CDR3 is CASSPEGAGNTIYF. CDR3 bases: TGTGCCAGCAGCCCTGAGGGTGCTGGAAACACCATATATTTT.

The chain recombines TRBV5-6 with TRBJ1-5; perhaps TRBD1 as D (6 bases). The V end lost 5 bases, the J end lost 9 bases, and 18 bases lay between the germline ends. The CDR3 is 14 residues long. CDR1 SGHDT and CDR2 YYEEEE come from the germline V gene. The CDR3 DNA sequence: TGTGCCAGCAGTTTACAGGGCTCCTCTCGGCCCCAGCATTTT. It specifies CASSLQGSSRPQHF.

The rearrangement links TRBV5-1 to TRBJ1-1; TRBD1 matches 7 bases. The V gene's germline CDR1 is SGHRS and CDR2 YFSETQ. With 3 bases clipped from V and 8 bases from J, the junction kept 7 bases outside the gene matches. This CDR3 region has 13 residues. CDR3 loop: CASSSIGTVEAFF. The DNA for the CDR3 is TGCGCCAGCAGCTCAATTGGGACAGTCGAAGCTTTCTTT.

The chain employs TRBV19 and TRBJ1-5, with D maybe TRBD1 (5 bases). The germline V gene encodes CDR1 LNHDA and CDR2 SQIVND (reference sequence). V was pared by 3 bases and J by 9 bases, with 21 bases between. The CDR3 extends over 16 amino acids. As DNA, the CDR3 is TGTGCCAGTAGTATTAACGTAGGGGCAGGGTTCCGGCCCCAGCATTTT. It yields the protein CASSINVGAGFRPQHF.

The CDR3 spells CASGWSLTDTQYF. The CDR3 nucleotides read TGTGCCAGCGGCTGGTCCCTCACAGATACGCAGTATTTT. J is TRBJ2-3 and V is TRBV27; no firm D call. Trimming removed 8 bases at V and 2 bases at J, with 11 bases between. The CDR3 contains 13 residues. Per the germline V gene, CDR1 is MNHEY and CDR2 is SMNVEV (reference sequence).

In the case of this clone: One end of the junction varies from germline; a read error may be responsible. V gene TRBV30 combines with J gene TRBJ2-1; D is possibly TRBD2 (5 bases). Germline CDR1 reads GTSNPN; CDR2 reads SVGIG (reference sequence). CDR3 size: 19 residues. The CDR3 here is CAWSRRESGSIPSYSEQFF. Written as DNA, the CDR3 is TGTGCCTGGAGTAGAAGGGAAAGCGGATCTATACCTTCCTACAGTGAGCAGTTCTTC. Full variable domain (rest looked up from reference TRBV30 and TRBJ2-1): SQTIHQWPATLVQPVGSPLSLECTVEGTSNPNLYWYRQAAGRGLQLLFYSVGIGQISSEVPQNLSASRPQDRQFILSSKKLLLSDSGFYLCAWSRRESGSIPSYSEQFFGPGTRLTVL.

J is TRBJ1-1 and V is TRBV29-1; 8 bases line up with TRBD1. CDR1 SQVTM and CDR2 ANQGSEA come from the germline V gene. After removal of 7 bases from V and 0 bases from J, the junction contained 7 bases not matched to a gene. The CDR3 runs to 14 residues. For the CDR3, the DNA is TGCAGCGCCTCAGGGGGCGCGATGAACACTGAAGCTTTCTTT. This sequence encodes CSASGGAMNTEAFF.

This chain uses TRBV30 with TRBJ2-1, with TRBD1 matching 9 bases. In germline, CDR1 is GTSNPN, CDR2 SVGIG (reference sequence). The CDR3 totals 15 residues. The J segment lost 2 bases and the V segment lost 2 bases, leaving 4 bases of the junction unmatched. The CDR3 DNA sequence: TGTGCCTGGAGTCTCACAGGGGGCCCCTACAATGAGCAGTTCTTC. Its protein is CAWSLTGGPYNEQFF.

The chain combines TRBV10-1 with TRBJ2-3; 9 bases line up with TRBD2. The CDR3 is made up of 16 amino acids. Germline values: CDR1 WNHNN, CDR2 SYGVQD (reference sequence). The J segment lost 4 bases and the V segment lost 7 bases, leaving 12 bases of the junction unmatched. CDR3 loop: CASNNSGSNPPDTQYF. The CDR3 DNA is TGCGCCAGCAATAATAGCGGGAGCAACCCCCCAGATACGCAGTATTTT.

The rearrangement links TRBV4-3 to TRBJ2-3, with TRBD1 as a possible D gene (6 bases). Per germline, CDR1 LGHNA and CDR2 YSLEER. The V end lost 1 base, the J end lost 6 bases, and 14 bases lay between the germline ends. The CDR3 has 15 amino acids. The CDR3 nucleotides are TGCGCCAGCAGCCAAGTCGGGACAATTCGGGATACGCAGTATTTT. This gives the protein CASSQVGTIRDTQYF.

The chain recombines TRBV5-3 with TRBJ2-2, with 14 bases lining up with TRBD2. TRBV5-3 is labeled an ORF, and its function is uncertain. J lost 6 bases, V lost 3 bases, and 7 bases had no gene match. CDR3 length: 17 amino acids. Here the CDR3 reads CARSSGTSGRSAGELFF. CDR3 bases: TGTGCCAGAAGCTCCGGGACTAGCGGGAGATCAGCCGGGGAGCTGTTTTTT.

The J gene is TRBJ1-4, the V gene TRBV5-1; TRBD1 matches at 10 bases. The germline V gene has CDR1 SGHRS and CDR2 YFSETQ. J gave up 8 bases and V 0 bases, and 1 base lay outside the gene matches. The length of the CDR3 is 14 residues. The CDR3 region has the DNA TGCGCCAGCAGCTTGGGACAGGGGGCCGAAAAACTGTTTTTT. It yields the protein CASSLGQGAEKLFF.

There are a few counts of this clone. The CDR3 DNA is TGCGCCAGCAGCCAAGTCCGCGGTGGCGGGAGCGGTTACGAGCAGTACTTC. Encoded protein: CASSQVRGGGSGYEQYF. The rearrangement joins TRBV4-1 to TRBJ2-7; 7 positions match TRBD2. V lost 1 base to trimming and J lost 4 bases; unmatched junction nucleotides: 13. Germline V lookup: CDR1 MGHRA, CDR2 YSYEKL. The length of the CDR3 is 17 residues.

The chain joins TRBV6-6 to TRBJ2-7, with 8 nucleotides matching TRBD2. Germline lookup yields CDR1 MNHNY and CDR2 SVGAGI (reference sequence). This CDR3 contains 13 residues. Trimming at V came to 5 bases and at J to 3 bases, leaving 3 bases not matched to a gene. CDR3 sequence: CASSPGLVYEQYF. As DNA, the CDR3 is TGTGCCAGCAGTCCGGGACTAGTCTACGAGCAGTACTTC.

V gene TRBV6-1 combines with J gene TRBJ2-5; 8 bases are shared with TRBD1. V was clipped by 11 bases and J by 1 base; unmatched bases: 12. The length of the CDR3 is 15 residues. Germline values: CDR1 MNHNS, CDR2 SASEGT. CDR3 amino acids: CAGGQGAIGQETQYF. CDR3 DNA: TGTGCCGGGGGTCAGGGGGCAATCGGCCAAGAGACCCAGTACTTC.